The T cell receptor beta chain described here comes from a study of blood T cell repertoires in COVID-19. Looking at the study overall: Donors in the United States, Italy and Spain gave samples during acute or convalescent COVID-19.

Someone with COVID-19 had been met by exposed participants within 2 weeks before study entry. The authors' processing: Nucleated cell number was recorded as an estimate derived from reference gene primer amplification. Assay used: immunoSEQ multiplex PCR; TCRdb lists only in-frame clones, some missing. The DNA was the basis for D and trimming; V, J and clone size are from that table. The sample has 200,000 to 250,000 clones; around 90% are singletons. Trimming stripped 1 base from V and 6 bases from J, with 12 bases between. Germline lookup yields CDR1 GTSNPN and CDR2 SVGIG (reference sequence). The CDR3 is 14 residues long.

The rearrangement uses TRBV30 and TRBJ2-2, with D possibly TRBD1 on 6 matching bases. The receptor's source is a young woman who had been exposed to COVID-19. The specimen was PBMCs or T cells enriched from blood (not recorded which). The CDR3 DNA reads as TGTGCCTGGAGTGGGACAGAGAGCCCCGGGGAGCTGTTTTTT. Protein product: CAWSGTESPGELFF.